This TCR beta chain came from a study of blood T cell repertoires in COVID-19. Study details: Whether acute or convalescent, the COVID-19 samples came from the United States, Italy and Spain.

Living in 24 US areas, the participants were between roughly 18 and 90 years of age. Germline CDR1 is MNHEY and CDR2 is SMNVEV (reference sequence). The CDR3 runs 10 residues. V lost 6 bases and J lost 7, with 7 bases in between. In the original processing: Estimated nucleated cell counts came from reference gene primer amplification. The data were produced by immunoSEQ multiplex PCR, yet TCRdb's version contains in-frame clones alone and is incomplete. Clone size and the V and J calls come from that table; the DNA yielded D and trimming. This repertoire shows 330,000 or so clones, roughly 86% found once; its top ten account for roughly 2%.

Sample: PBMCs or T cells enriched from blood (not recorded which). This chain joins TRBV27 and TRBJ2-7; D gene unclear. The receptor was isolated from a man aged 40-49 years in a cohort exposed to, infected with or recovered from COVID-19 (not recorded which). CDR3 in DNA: TGTGCCAGCAGCCCCCTAGAGCAGTACTTC. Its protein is CASSPLEQYF.